Shown below are 2 T cell receptor beta chains from a single sample sequenced in a study of blood T cell repertoires in COVID-19 (dated by TCRdb to the early 2020s). To prepare the library, the immunoSEQ multiplex PCR assay was applied. Sourced from immuneACCESS, this table was stored by TCRdb with only in-frame sequences that have V and J called. A share of the clones is absent; for the studies checked, an unresolved V gene accounts for under half, and the remainder has no known explanation. The sample includes roughly 79,000 clones, with around 88% observed a single time. Nearly 5% of the sample lies in the top ten. The specimen sequenced was peripheral blood. These receptor sequences come from a woman at least 80 years old with active or convalescent COVID-19.

This rearrangement joins TRBV3-1 (or the pseudogene TRBV3-2) to TRBJ1-6; D unresolved. Per the germline V gene, CDR1 is LGHDT and CDR2 is YNNKEL (reference sequence). V dropped 0 bases and J dropped 9 bases, with 6 bases sitting between them. The CDR3 length is 13 residues. DNA for the CDR3: TGTGCCAGCAGCCAAGACAGAAGTTCACCCCTCCACTTT. As protein: CASSQDRSSPLHF.

The chain uses TRBV6-1 and TRBJ1-1; D is undetermined. Germline CDR1 MNHNS, CDR2 SASEGT. This CDR3 comprises 13 residues. The V end lost 2 bases, the J end lost 6 bases, and 10 bases lay between the germline ends. In nucleotides, the CDR3 is TGTGCCAGCAGTGAAACCCCAGATTCTGAAGCTTTCTTT. Protein product: CASSETPDSEAFF.